This paragraph covers one T cell receptor beta chain sequence. The antigen it binds to is not known. Qualities for individual bases were not recorded, and no much larger clone is one base off. These data are taken from a study of T cell repertoires in cytomegalovirus infection (dated by TCRdb to between 2018 and 2021). Some background on the complete study: The peptide stimulations were aimed at well-studied HLA-B-restricted epitopes as well as recently identified HLA-C-restricted CMV epitopes, whose presentation resists viral immunomodulation. Donor HLA type was relevant to the analysis, because carriage of CMV infection together with the matching HLA type was indicated by public TCR beta signatures. The study at large found these results: The ex vivo response was dominated by HLA-C-restricted CMV-specific TCR beta clonotypes, which also provided the single most frequent clonotype in two of eight donors. In both this cohort and an independent cohort of 350 to 400 donors, the cumulative frequency of public TCR beta family members distinguished carriers of CMV infection plus the relevant HLA type.

V is pared back by 4 bases and J by 10 bases, with 14 bases lying between the germline termini. Reading from cysteine to phenylalanine, the CDR3 counts 13 amino acids. The sequence is cut down to CDR3 DNA, 39 bases in frame from base 1. From a lookup of the germline V gene, CDR1 and CDR2 are MNHNS and SASEGT. The treatment or condition label, read with the paper, signifies: in vitro stimulation with specific CMV peptide epitopes to enrich CMV-specific T cells. The instrument was an Illumina HiSeq 1500. TCRdb trimmed the raw reads at Q25, called clones with MiXCR and kept productive beta chains. CDR3 protein duplicates are merged, each entry listing the most common genes and DNA. The sample table shows under 850,000 distinct CDR3 sequences, and roughly 30% are seen once. In total, the top ten clones hold about 18% of the sample.

The clonotype originates from a human donor in good health (CMV status not recorded). Some clones in this sample may be carry-over from other donors' samples. The chain is assembled from TRBV6-1 and TRBJ2-1, with the D gene call left open. The sample was cultured PBMCs, taken from culture after CMV antigen stimulation. The DNA sequence reads TGTGCCAGCAGTGTGCTAAGGCTACAGGAGCAGTTCTTC. The encoded protein is CASSVLRLQEQFF.